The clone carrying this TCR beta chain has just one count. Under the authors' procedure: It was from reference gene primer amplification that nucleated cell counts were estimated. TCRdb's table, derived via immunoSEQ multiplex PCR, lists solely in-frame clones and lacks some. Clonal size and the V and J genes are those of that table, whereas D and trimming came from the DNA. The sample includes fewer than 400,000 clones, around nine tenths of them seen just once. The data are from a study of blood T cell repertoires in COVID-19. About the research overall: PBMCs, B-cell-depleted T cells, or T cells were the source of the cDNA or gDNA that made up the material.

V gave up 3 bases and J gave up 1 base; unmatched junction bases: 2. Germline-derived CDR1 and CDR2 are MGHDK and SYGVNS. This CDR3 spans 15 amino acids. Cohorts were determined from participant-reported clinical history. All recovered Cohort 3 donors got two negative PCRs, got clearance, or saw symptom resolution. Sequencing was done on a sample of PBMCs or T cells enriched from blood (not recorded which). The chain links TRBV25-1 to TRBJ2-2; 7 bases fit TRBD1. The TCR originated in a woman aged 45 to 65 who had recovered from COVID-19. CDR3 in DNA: TGTGCCAGCAGTGAGCCAGGGGGGAACACCGGGGAGCTGTTTTTT. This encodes CASSEPGGNTGELFF. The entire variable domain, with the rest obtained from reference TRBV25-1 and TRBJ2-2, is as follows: EADIYQTPRYLVIGTGKKITLECSQTMGHDKMYWYQQDPGMELHLIHYSYGVNSTEKGDLSSESTVSRIRTEHFPLTLESARPSHTSQYLCASSEPGGNTGELFFGEGSRLTVL.